These 14 T cell receptor beta chains share one sample of origin, sequenced in a study of T cells in Graves' hyperthyroidism and ophthalmopathy. RNA transcripts yielded amplified TCR beta CDR3 regions. Primed by the HTBI set, a first-round RT-PCR was run on the TCR CDR3. TCRdb independently ran MiXCR on the multiplex PCR reads; one entry per CDR3 protein. Of about 700,000 distinct CDR3 sequences listed, about 45% are singletons. Material for sequencing was peripheral blood or thyroid tissue (not recorded which). The source of these receptors is an adult man with Graves' disease, either hyperthyroidism or ophthalmopathy (not recorded which).

Note on this clonotype: This may be a read error, as it is one base from a much larger clone. The chain has TRBV2 and TRBJ2-5, with 9 bases lining up with TRBD1. The germline CDR1 and CDR2 sequences are SNHLY and FYNNEI. The CDR3 runs 16 residues. The CDR3 region is CAGSVQGTGQRETQYF. The CDR3 DNA reads as TGTGCCGGCAGTGTCCAAGGGACAGGGCAGCGAGAGACCCAGTACTTC.

V and J are TRBV7-9 and TRBJ1-1; D is uncertain. This CDR3 is 13 amino acids long. V was cut by 5 bases and J by 11 bases, with 18 bases left in between. CDR1 and CDR2 from the germline V gene are SEHNR and FQNEAQ (reference sequence). CDR3 sequence (DNA): TGTGCCAGCAGCCAAGAACATTCCGGGGATGCTTTCTTT. Translation: CASSQEHSGDAFF.

This clonotype was found many times. The chain couples TRBV7-8 to TRBJ1-6; D ambiguous. The CDR3 consists of 14 residues. CDR1 is SGHVS and CDR2 is FQNEAQ in the germline V gene. Trimming pared 1 base from V and 7 bases from J, leaving 8 bases between. The CDR3 nucleotides are TGTGCCAGCAGCTTAGGTGGCAGGAATTCACCCCTCCACTTT. Its protein product is CASSLGGRNSPLHF.

This clonotype was found many times. The chain joins TRBV20-1 to TRBJ1-2; D ambiguous. The CDR3 contains 11 residues. In germline, CDR1 is DFQATT, CDR2 SNEGSKA (reference sequence). Trimming took off 3 bases at V and 4 bases at J, with 6 bases between the two ends. CDR3 region: CSASIPYGYTF. DNA of the CDR3: TGCAGTGCTAGTATCCCCTATGGCTACACCTTC.

This clonotype was counted once. This chain uses TRBV2 with TRBJ2-7; D is possibly TRBD1 (6 bases). V lost 4 bases and J lost 9, with 16 bases in between. Germline V CDR1 and CDR2: SNHLY, FYNNEI. CDR3 length equals 13 residues. The CDR3 region is CASSAVTGQGQYF. CDR3 bases: TGTGCCAGCAGTGCAGTTACAGGGCAAGGGCAGTACTTC.

The genes are TRBV15 and TRBJ2-5; D is possibly TRBD2 (6 bases). CDR1 is LNHNV and CDR2 is YYDKDF in the germline V gene (reference sequence). The CDR3 has 17 amino acids. The V gene lost 3 bases and the J gene lost 2 bases, with 19 bases spanning the gap. DNA of the CDR3: TGTGCCACCAGCAGCTCCTCCCGACTAGGACCTCAAGAGACCCAGTACTTC. Protein: CATSSSSRLGPQETQYF.

The chain uses TRBV12-3 or TRBV12-4 and TRBJ1-1; D possibly corresponds to TRBD1 (5 bases). The V and J ends lost 7 bases and 3 bases respectively, with 18 bases between them. The CDR3 is 15 amino acids. The CDR3 sequence: CASTPSQLGDTEAFF. The CDR3 nucleotides read TGTGCCAGCACCCCGTCCCAGTTGGGGGACACTGAAGCTTTCTTT.

This chain connects TRBV5-1 to TRBJ2-7; D remains ambiguous. Trimming stripped 5 bases from V and 1 base from J, with 10 bases between. Germline V lookup: CDR1 SGHRS, CDR2 YFSETQ. This CDR3 is built from 13 residues. The DNA of the CDR3 is TGCGCCAGCAGACCCGTCCGTTCCTACGAGCAGTACTTC. This encodes CASRPVRSYEQYF.

Notes on this clonotype: This could be a read error, since a much larger clone is one nucleotide away. No DNA is shown, since the ends of the CDR3 on it are uncertain; the CDR3 is the one TCRdb lists. CDR3 amino acids: CASSGDWGTGTRNTEASF. The chain employs TRBV25-1 and TRBJ1-1; the D segment call TRBD1 is taken from the table without a DNA check. In germline, CDR1 is MGHDK, CDR2 SYGVNS. The CDR3 spans 18 residues, counting both ends.

V is TRBV15 and J is TRBJ2-5, with D unclear. The CDR3 totals 15 residues. The germline V and J ends were trimmed by 0 bases and 5 bases, with 13 bases remaining between them. Per the germline V gene, CDR1 is LNHNV and CDR2 is YYDKDF (reference sequence). The CDR3 reads CATSRDFARWETQYF. CDR3 nucleotides: TGTGCCACCAGCAGAGATTTCGCACGTTGGGAGACCCAGTACTTC. Drawing the rest from reference TRBV15 and TRBJ2-5, the complete variable domain is DAMVIQNPRYQVTQFGKPVTLSCSQTLNHNVMYWYQQKSSQAPKLLFHYYDKDFNNEADTPDNFQSRRPNTSFCFLDIRSPGLGDTAMYLCATSRDFARWETQYFGPGTRLLVL.

The rearrangement links TRBV12-5 to TRBJ1-5; D is unresolved. V was shortened by 6 bases and J by 3 bases, with 3 bases between the two germline ends. CDR3 length: 11 amino acids. Germline V gene data show CDR1 as LGHNT and CDR2 as FRNRAP. CDR3 sequence reads: CASGNNQPQHF. The DNA for the CDR3 is TGTGCTAGTGGGAACAATCAGCCCCAGCATTTT.

CDR3 sequence: CSLDGPNQPQHF. The CDR3 DNA reads as TGCAGCCTAGACGGTCCGAATCAGCCCCAGCATTTT. V gene TRBV29-1 combines with J gene TRBJ1-5, with D unresolved. With 8 bases removed from V and 4 bases from J, the gap between germline ends came to 12 bases. This CDR3 is 12 amino acids long. Germline V gene lookup returns CDR1 SQVTM and CDR2 ANQGSEA.

In its sample, this clonotype was seen a few times. CDR3 sequence (DNA): TGTGCCAGCAGCGGGACAGGGCTAACTTGGGAGCAGTACTTC. Its translation: CASSGTGLTWEQYF. This chain links TRBV9 with TRBJ2-7; the match to TRBD1 covers 8 bases. CDR3 length equals 14 residues. The germline V gene has CDR1 SGDLS and CDR2 YYNGEE. Trimming removed 3 bases from V and 7 bases from J; junction bases left unmatched: 9.

This clonotype came up many times. V is TRBV7-2 and J is TRBJ2-5; D is unresolved. Trimming stripped 4 bases from V and 3 bases from J, with 9 bases between. This CDR3 contains 13 residues. Per the germline V gene, CDR1 is SGHTA and CDR2 is FQGNSA. Here the CDR3 DNA reads TGTGCCAGCAGCTATCCCCCGGAAGAGACCCAGTACTTC. This translates into CASSYPPEETQYF.